The following is a T cell receptor beta chain sequence with its context. The entry originates in a study of blood T cell repertoires in COVID-19. Study details: Some COVID-19 samples were acute and others convalescent; all came from the United States, Italy and Spain.

This table comes from immunoSEQ multiplex PCR, and its TCRdb copy is limited to in-frame clones, with some not included. The sample lists more than 200,000 clones; roughly 87% were seen once. V was cut by 3 bases and J by 2 bases, with 7 bases left in between. CDR1 and CDR2 (germline): MDHEN, SYDVKM. The CDR3 contains 13 residues. The study recruited people aged roughly 18 to 95 years across more than 20 US areas. Participant-given clinical history determined each cohort assignment. Source material: PBMCs or T cells enriched from blood (not recorded which). The chain links TRBV28 to TRBJ1-2; TRBD1 is a possible D gene (5 bases). This TCR came from a man younger than 40 who had recovered from COVID-19. The CDR3 loop is CASSFRGNYGYTF. The DNA of the CDR3 is TGTGCCAGCAGTTTTAGGGGAAACTATGGCTACACCTTC.